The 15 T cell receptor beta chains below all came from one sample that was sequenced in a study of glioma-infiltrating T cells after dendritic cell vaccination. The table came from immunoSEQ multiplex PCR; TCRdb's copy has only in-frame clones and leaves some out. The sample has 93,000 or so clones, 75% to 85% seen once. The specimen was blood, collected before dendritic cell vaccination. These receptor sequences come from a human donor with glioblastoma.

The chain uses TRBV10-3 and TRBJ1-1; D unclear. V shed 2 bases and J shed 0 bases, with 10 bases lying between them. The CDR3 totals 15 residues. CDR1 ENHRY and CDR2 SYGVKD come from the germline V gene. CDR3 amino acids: CAISEGQRLNTEAFF. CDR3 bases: TGTGCCATCAGTGAGGGGCAGCGGTTGAACACTGAAGCTTTCTTT.

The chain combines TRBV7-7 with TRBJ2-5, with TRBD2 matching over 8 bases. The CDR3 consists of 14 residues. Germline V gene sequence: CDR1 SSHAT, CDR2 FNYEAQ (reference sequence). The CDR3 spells CASRAGVNQETQYF. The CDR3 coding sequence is TGTGCTAGCCGAGCGGGGGTAAACCAAGAGACCCAGTACTTC.

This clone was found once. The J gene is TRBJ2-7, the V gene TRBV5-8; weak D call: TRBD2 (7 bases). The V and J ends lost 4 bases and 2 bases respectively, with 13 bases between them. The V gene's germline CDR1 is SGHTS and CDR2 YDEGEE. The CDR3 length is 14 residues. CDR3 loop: CASSITGRAYEQYF. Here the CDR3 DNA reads TGTGCCAGCAGCATCACAGGGAGGGCCTACGAGCAGTACTTC.

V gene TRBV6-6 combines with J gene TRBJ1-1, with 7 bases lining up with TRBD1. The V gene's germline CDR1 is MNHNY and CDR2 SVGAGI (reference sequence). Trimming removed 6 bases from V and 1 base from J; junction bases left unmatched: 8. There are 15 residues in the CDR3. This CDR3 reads CASRIGQAQNTEAFF. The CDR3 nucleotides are TGTGCCAGCAGAATCGGACAGGCCCAGAACACTGAAGCTTTCTTT.

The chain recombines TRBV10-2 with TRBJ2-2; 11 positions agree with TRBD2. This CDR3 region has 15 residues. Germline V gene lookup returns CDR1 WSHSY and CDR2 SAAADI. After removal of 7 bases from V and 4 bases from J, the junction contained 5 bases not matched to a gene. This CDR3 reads CASISGGAGTGELFF. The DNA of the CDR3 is TGCGCCAGCATTAGCGGGGGGGCGGGCACCGGGGAGCTGTTTTTT.

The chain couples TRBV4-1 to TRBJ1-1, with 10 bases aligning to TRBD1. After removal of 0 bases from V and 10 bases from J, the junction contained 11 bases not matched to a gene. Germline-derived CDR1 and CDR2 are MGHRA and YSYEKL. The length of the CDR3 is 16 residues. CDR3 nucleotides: TGCGCCAGCAGCCAAGATCCGACAGGGGGCGCTTTCGGAGCTTTCTTT. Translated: CASSQDPTGGAFGAFF.

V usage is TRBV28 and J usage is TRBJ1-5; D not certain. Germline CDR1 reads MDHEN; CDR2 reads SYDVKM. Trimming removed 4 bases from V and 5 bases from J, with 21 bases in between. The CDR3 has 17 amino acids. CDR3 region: CASSSERALLLYQPQHF. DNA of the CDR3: TGTGCCAGCAGTTCAGAGAGGGCCCTTCTACTTTATCAGCCCCAGCATTTT.

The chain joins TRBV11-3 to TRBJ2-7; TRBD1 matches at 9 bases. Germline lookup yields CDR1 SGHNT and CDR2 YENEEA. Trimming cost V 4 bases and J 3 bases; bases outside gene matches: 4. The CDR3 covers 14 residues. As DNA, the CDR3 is TGTGCCAGCAGCTCCCCGGACAGGGGCTACGAGCAGTACTTC. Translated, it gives CASSSPDRGYEQYF.

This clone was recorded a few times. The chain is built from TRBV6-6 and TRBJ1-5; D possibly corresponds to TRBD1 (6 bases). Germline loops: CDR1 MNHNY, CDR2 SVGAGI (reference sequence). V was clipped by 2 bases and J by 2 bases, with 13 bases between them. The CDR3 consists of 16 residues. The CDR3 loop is CASSYNPAGGNQPQHF. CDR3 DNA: TGTGCCAGCAGTTACAATCCGGCAGGGGGCAATCAGCCCCAGCATTTT.

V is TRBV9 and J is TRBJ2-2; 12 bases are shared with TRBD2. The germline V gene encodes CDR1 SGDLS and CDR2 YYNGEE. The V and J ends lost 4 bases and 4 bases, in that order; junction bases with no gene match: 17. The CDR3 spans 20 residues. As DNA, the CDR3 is TGTGCCAGCAGCCCCGGAGGAGCTAGCGGGGGGGCGGGAGGCACCGGGGAGCTGTTTTTT. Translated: CASSPGGASGGAGGTGELFF.

CDR3 nucleotide sequence: TGTGCCAGCAGCCAAGATGAGACAGGCTCCTATGGCTACACCTTC. It codes for CASSQDETGSYGYTF. The rearrangement uses TRBV14 and TRBJ1-2, with a weak D call TRBD1 (6 bases). The CDR3 sequence is 15 residues long. V dropped 0 bases and J dropped 4 bases, with 12 bases sitting between them. The germline V gene encodes CDR1 SGHDN and CDR2 FVKESK.

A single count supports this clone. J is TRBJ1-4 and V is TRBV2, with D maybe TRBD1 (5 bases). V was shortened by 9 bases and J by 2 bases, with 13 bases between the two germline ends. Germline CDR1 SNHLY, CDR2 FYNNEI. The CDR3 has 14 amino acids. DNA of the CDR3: TGTGCCAGTATCTTGAAGGGGACTAATGAAAAACTGTTTTTT. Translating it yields CASILKGTNEKLFF. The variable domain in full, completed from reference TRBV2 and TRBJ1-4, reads EPEVTQTPSHQVTQMGQEVILRCVPISNHLYFYWYRQILGQKVEFLVSFYNNEISEKSEIFDDQFSVERPDGSNFTLKIRSTKLEDSAMYFCASILKGTNEKLFFGSGTQLSVL.

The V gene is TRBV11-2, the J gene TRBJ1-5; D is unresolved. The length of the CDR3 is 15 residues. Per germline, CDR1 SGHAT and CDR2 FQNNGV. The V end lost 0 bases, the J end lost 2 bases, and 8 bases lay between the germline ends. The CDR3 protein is CASSLDVAGNQPQHF. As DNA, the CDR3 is TGTGCCAGCAGCTTAGATGTGGCAGGCAATCAGCCCCAGCATTTT.

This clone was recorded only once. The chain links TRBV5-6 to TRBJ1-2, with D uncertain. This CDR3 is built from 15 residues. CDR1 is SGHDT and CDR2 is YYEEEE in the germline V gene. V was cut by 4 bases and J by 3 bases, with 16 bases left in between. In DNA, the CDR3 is TGTGCCAGCAGCGGAGGGTTGGCGGGCGACTATGGCTACACCTTC. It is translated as CASSGGLAGDYGYTF.

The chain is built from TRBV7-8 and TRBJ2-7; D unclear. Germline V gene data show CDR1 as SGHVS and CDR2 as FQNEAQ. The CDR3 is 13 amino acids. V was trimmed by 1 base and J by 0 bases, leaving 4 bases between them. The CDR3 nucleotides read TGTGCCAGCAGCTTAGTAGCCTCCTACGAGCAGTACTTC. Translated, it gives CASSLVASYEQYF.